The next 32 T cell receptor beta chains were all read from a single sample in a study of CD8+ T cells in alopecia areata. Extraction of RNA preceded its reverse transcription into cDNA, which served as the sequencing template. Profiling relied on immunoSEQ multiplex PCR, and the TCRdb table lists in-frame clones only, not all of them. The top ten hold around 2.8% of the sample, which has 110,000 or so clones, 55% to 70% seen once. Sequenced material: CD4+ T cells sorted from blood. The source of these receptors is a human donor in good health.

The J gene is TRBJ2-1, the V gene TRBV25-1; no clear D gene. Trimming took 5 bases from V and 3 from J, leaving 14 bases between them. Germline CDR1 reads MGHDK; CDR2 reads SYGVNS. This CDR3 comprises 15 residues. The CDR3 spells CASSSDGKVYNEQFF. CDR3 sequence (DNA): TGTGCCAGCAGTTCCGACGGTAAAGTCTACAATGAGCAGTTCTTC.

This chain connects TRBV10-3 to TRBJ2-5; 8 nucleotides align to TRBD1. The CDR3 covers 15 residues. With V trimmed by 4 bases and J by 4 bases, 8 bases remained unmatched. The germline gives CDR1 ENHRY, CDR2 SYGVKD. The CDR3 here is CAISGAQGVGETQYF. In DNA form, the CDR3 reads TGTGCCATCAGTGGGGCACAGGGGGTCGGAGAGACCCAGTACTTC.

CDR3 amino acids: CASSVDSGRGYTF. The DNA for the CDR3 is TGTGCCAGCAGCGTAGATTCAGGGCGCGGCTACACCTTC. The chain employs TRBV9 and TRBJ1-2; tentatively, D is TRBD1 (5 bases). Between the trimmed V and J ends, which lost 0 bases and 8 bases, there was a span of 11 bases. The CDR3 totals 13 residues. Germline V CDR1 and CDR2: SGDLS, YYNGEE.

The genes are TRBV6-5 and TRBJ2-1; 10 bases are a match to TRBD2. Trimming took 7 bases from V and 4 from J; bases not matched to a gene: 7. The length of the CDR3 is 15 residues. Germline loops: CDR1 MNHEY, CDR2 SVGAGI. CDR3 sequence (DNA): TGTGCCAGCAATCCCAGCGGGGGGGAGTACAATGAGCAGTTCTTC. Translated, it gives CASNPSGGEYNEQFF.

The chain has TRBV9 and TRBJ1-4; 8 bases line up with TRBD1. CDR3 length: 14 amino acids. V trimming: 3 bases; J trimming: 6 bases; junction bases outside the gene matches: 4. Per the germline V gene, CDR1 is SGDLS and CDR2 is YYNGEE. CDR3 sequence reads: CASSGGQDDEKLFF. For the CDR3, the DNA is TGTGCCAGCAGCGGGGGACAGGACGATGAAAAACTGTTTTTT.

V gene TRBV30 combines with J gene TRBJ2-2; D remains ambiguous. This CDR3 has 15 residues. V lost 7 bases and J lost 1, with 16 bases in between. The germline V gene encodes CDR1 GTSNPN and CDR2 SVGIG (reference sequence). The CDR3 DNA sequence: TGTGCCTTATACCGGGTCCTACGGAACACCGGGGAGCTGTTTTTT. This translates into CALYRVLRNTGELFF.

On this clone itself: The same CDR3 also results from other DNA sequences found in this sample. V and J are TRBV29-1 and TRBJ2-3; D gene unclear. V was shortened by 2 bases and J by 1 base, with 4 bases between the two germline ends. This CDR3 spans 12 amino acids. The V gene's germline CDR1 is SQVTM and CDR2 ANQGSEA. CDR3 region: CSVESGTDTQYF. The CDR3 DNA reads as TGCAGCGTTGAATCCGGCACAGATACGCAGTATTTT.

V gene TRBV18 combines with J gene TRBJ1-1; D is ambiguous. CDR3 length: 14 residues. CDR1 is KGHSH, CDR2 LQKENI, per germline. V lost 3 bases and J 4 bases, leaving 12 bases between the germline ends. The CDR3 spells CASSPFNRITEAFF. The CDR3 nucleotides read TGTGCCAGCTCACCCTTTAACCGGATCACTGAAGCTTTCTTT.

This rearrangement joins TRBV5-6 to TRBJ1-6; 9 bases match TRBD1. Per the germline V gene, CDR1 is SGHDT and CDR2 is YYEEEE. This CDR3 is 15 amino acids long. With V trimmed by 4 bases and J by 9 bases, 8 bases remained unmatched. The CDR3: CASSVWDREGSPLHF. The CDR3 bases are TGTGCCAGCAGCGTCTGGGACAGGGAAGGTTCACCCCTCCACTTT.

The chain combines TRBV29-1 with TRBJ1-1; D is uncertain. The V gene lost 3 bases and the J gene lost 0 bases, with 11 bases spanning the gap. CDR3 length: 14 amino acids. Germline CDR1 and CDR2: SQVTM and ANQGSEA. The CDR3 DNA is TGCAGCGTTGACGGACTTGGGGTGAACACTGAAGCTTTCTTT. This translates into CSVDGLGVNTEAFF.

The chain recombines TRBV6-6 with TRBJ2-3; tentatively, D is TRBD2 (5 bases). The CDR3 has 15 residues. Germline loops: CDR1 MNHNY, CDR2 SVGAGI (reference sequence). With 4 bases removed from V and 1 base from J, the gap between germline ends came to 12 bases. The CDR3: CASSSPGFGTDTQYF. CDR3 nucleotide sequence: TGTGCCAGCAGTTCCCCGGGGTTCGGCACAGATACGCAGTATTTT.

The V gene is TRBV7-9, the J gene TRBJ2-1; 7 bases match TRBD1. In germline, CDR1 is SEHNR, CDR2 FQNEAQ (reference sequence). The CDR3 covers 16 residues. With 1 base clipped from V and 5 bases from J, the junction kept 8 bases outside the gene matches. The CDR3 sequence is CASSLGLTGVDNEQFF. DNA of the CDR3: TGTGCCAGCAGCTTAGGGCTTACAGGGGTCGACAATGAGCAGTTCTTC.

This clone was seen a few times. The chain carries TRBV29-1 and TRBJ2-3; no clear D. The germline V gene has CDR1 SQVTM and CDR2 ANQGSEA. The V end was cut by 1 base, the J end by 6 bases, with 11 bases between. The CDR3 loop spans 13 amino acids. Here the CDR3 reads CSVEGLSRDTQYF. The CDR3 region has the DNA TGCAGCGTTGAAGGACTCTCAAGGGATACGCAGTATTTT.

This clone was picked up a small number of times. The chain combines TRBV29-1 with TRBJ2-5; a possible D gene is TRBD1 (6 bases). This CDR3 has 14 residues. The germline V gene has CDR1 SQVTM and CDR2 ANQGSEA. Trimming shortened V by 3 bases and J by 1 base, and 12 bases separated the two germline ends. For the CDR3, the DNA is TGCAGCGTTGACCCCTCAGGGGCCCAAGAGACCCAGTACTTC. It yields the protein CSVDPSGAQETQYF.

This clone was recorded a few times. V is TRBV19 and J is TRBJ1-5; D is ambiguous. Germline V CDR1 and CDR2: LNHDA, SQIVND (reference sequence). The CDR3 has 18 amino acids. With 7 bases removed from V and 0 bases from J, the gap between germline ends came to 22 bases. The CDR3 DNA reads TGTGCCAGTACCCTCTCTCGGCTTGAGGGTTATAGCAATCAGCCCCAGCATTTT. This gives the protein CASTLSRLEGYSNQPQHF.

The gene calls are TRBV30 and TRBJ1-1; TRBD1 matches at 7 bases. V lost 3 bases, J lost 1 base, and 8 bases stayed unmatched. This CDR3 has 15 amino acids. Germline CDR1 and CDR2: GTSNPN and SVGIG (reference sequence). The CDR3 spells CAWSPLDRENTEAFF. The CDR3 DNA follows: TGTGCCTGGAGCCCCTTAGACAGGGAGAACACTGAAGCTTTCTTT. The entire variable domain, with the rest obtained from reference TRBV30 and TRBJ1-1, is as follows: SQTIHQWPATLVQPVGSPLSLECTVEGTSNPNLYWYRQAAGRGLQLLFYSVGIGQISSEVPQNLSASRPQDRQFILSSKKLLLSDSGFYLCAWSPLDRENTEAFFGQGTRLTVV.

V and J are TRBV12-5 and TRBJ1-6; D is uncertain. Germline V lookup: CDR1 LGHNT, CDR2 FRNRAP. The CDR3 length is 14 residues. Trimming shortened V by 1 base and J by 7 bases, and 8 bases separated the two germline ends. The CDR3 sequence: CASGLGDGNSPLHF. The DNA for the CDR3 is TGTGCTAGTGGTTTGGGGGATGGAAATTCACCCCTCCACTTT.

CDR3 loop: CASSHLGTGTGAAQHF. The CDR3, as DNA: TGCGCCAGCAGCCATTTGGGGACAGGGACAGGGGCGGCCCAGCATTTT. This chain uses TRBV4-1 with TRBJ1-5; TRBD1 aligns across 10 bases. The J segment lost 11 bases and the V segment lost 3 bases, leaving 13 bases of the junction unmatched. The CDR3 length is 16 residues. Germline values: CDR1 MGHRA, CDR2 YSYEKL.

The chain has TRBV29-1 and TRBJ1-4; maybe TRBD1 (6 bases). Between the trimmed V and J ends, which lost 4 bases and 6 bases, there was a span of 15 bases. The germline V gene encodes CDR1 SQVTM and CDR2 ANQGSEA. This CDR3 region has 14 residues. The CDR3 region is CSVGNRASHEKLFF. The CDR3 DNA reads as TGCAGCGTTGGGAACAGGGCAAGTCATGAAAAACTGTTTTTT.

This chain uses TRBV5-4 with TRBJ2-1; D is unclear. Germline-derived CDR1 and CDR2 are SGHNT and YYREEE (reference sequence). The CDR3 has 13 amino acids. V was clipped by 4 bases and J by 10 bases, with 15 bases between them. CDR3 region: CASSQSRRREQFF. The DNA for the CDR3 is TGTGCCAGCAGCCAGTCTAGGCGGCGGGAGCAGTTCTTC.

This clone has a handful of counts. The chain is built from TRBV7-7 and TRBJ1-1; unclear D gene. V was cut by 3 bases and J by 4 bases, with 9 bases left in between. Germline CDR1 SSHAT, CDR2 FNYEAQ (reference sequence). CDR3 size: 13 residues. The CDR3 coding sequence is TGTGCCAGCAGCTTGGAGGTGGGCACTGAAGCTTTCTTT. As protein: CASSLEVGTEAFF.

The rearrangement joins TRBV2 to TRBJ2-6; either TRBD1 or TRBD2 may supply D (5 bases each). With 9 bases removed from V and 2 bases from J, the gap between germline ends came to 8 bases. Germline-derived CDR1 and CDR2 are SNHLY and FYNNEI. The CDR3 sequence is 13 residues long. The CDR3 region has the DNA TGTGCCAGGGGACGGGCTGGGGCCAACGTCCTGACTTTC. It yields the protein CARGRAGANVLTF. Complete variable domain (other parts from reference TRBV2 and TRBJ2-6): EPEVTQTPSHQVTQMGQEVILRCVPISNHLYFYWYRQILGQKVEFLVSFYNNEISEKSEIFDDQFSVERPDGSNFTLKIRSTKLEDSAMYFCARGRAGANVLTFGAGSRLTVL.

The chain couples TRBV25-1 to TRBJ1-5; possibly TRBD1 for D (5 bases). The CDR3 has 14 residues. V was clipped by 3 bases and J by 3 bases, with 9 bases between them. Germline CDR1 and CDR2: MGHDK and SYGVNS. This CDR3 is CASSEGRPNQPQHF. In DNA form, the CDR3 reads TGTGCCAGCAGTGAGGGACGGCCCAATCAGCCCCAGCATTTT.

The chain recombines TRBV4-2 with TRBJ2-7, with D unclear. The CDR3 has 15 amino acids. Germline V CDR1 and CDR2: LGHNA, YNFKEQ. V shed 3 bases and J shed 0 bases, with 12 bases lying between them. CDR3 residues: CASSQNDPSSYEQYF. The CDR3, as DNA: TGTGCCAGCAGCCAGAACGACCCGAGCTCCTACGAGCAGTACTTC.

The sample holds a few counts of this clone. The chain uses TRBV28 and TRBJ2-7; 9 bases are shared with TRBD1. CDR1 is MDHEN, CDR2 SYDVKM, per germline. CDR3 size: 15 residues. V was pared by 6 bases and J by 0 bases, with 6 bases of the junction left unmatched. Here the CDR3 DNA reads TGTGCCAGCAGCCCCCCGGGACAGGGCTCCTACGAGCAGTACTTC. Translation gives CASSPPGQGSYEQYF.

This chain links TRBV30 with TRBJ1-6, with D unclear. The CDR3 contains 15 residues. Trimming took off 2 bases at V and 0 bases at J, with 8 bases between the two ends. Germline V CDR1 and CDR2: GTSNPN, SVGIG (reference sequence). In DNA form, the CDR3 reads TGTGCCTGGAGTACCGGATACTCCTATAATTCACCCCTCCACTTT. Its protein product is CAWSTGYSYNSPLHF.

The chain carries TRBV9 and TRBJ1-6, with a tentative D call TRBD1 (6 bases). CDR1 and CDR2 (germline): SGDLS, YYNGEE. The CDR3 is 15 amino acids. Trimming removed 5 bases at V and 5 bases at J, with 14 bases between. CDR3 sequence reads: CASSGGTPNNSPLHF. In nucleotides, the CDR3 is TGTGCCAGCAGTGGAGGGACACCCAATAATTCACCCCTCCACTTT.

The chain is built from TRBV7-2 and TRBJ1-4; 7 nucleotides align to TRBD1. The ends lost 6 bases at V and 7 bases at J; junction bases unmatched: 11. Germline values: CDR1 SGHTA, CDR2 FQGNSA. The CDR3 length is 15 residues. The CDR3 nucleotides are TGTGCCAGCAGATCACAGGGGCGCCCTGGTGAAAAACTGTTTTTT. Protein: CASRSQGRPGEKLFF.

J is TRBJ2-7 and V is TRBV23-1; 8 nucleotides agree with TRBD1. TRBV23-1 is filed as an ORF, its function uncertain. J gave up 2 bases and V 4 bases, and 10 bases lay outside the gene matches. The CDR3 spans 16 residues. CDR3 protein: CASSLPGQGLPYEQYF. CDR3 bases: TGCGCCAGCAGTCTCCCCGGACAGGGCCTTCCCTACGAGCAGTACTTC.

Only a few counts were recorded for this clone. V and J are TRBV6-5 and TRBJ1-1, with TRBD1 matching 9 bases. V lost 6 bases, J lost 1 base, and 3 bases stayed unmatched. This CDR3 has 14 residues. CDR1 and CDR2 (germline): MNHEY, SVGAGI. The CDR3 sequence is CASRDRGGNTEAFF. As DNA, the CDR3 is TGTGCCAGCAGGGACAGGGGAGGGAACACTGAAGCTTTCTTT.

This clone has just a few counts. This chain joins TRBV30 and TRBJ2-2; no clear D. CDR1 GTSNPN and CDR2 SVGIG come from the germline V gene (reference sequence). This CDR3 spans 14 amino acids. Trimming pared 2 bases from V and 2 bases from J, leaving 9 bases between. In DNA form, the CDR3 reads TGTGCCTGGAGTCGGCAGGCCAACACCGGGGAGCTGTTTTTT. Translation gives CAWSRQANTGELFF.

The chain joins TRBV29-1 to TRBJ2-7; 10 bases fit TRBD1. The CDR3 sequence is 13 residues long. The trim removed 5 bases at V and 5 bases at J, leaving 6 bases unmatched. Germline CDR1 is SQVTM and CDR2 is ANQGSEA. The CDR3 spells CSVQMDRGNEQYF. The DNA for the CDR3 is TGCAGCGTTCAAATGGACAGGGGGAACGAGCAGTACTTC.